Below, 14 T cell receptor beta chains from the same sample are listed, as sequenced in a study of blood T cell repertoires in COVID-19. The data were produced by immunoSEQ multiplex PCR, yet TCRdb's version contains in-frame clones alone and is incomplete. The table shows roughly 250,000 clones, with more than 65% occurring only once. Sequencing was performed on peripheral blood. Receptors were obtained from a person aged 65 to 85 with COVID-19, enrolled during active disease.

V is TRBV3-1 (or the pseudogene TRBV3-2) and J is TRBJ1-6; D gene unclear. CDR1 and CDR2 (germline): LGHDT, YNNKEL (reference sequence). V was shortened by 5 bases and J by 8 bases, with 10 bases between the two germline ends. The CDR3 length is 13 residues. Here the CDR3 reads CASSFESYSPLHF. DNA of the CDR3: TGTGCCAGCAGCTTCGAGAGCTATTCACCCCTCCACTTT.

This clone showed up just once. The chain is built from TRBV27 and TRBJ2-7, with 7 bases that match TRBD1. The CDR3 sequence is 14 residues long. After removal of 5 bases from V and 9 bases from J, the junction contained 13 bases not matched to a gene. Germline-derived CDR1 and CDR2 are MNHEY and SMNVEV (reference sequence). The CDR3 nucleotides are TGTGCCAGCAGTCCTCCGGACAGGCGAGTCGGGCAGTACTTC. Protein product: CASSPPDRRVGQYF.

This chain connects TRBV19 to TRBJ1-4; 9 bases are a match to TRBD1. CDR1 and CDR2 from the germline V gene are LNHDA and SQIVND (reference sequence). This CDR3 spans 16 amino acids. J gave up 0 bases and V 4 bases, and 3 bases lay outside the gene matches. The CDR3 loop reads CASSRGQGATNEKLFF. CDR3 nucleotides: TGTGCCAGTAGTAGGGGACAGGGAGCAACTAATGAAAAACTGTTTTTT. The full variable domain, in which reference TRBV19 and TRBJ1-4 provide the parts outside the CDR3, is DGGITQSPKYLFRKEGQNVTLSCEQNLNHDAMYWYRQDPGQGLRLIYYSQIVNDFQKGDIAEGYSVSREKKESFPLTVTSAQKNPTAFYLCASSRGQGATNEKLFFGSGTQLSVL.

This clone was seen a single time. The V call is TRBV11-2, the J call TRBJ2-3, with D possibly matching TRBD2 (5 bases). This CDR3 contains 15 residues. Germline CDR1 SGHAT, CDR2 FQNNGV. The V and J ends lost 0 bases and 4 bases respectively, with 11 bases between them. CDR3 loop: CASSLEWQEADTQYF. CDR3 nucleotides: TGTGCCAGCAGCTTAGAGTGGCAGGAGGCAGATACGCAGTATTTT.

This clone was counted a single time. The gene calls are TRBV2 and TRBJ2-1; 10 positions match TRBD2. The CDR3 extends over 13 amino acids. After removal of 10 bases from V and 7 bases from J, the junction contained 7 bases not matched to a gene. Per the germline V gene, CDR1 is SNHLY and CDR2 is FYNNEI. The CDR3 DNA sequence: TGTGCCATGGCTAGCGGGGGCCCTAATGAGCAGTTCTTC. It specifies CAMASGGPNEQFF.

The chain carries TRBV24-1 and TRBJ2-6; tentative D call: TRBD2 (5 bases). CDR3 length equals 15 residues. The V end lost 4 bases, the J end lost 3 bases, and 9 bases lay between the germline ends. CDR1 is KGHDR, CDR2 SFDVKD, per germline. CDR3 in amino acids: CATSDSGVGANVLTF. In nucleotides, the CDR3 is TGTGCCACCAGTGACAGCGGAGTTGGGGCCAACGTCCTGACTTTC.

This clone was seen only a few times. The gene calls are TRBV6-2 or TRBV6-3 and TRBJ2-7; no clear D gene. CDR1 is MNHEY and CDR2 is SVGEGT in the germline V gene. Trimming cost V 5 bases and J 3 bases, with 8 bases left between them. There are 12 residues in the CDR3. The CDR3 protein is CASSRRVYEQYF. CDR3 nucleotides: TGTGCCAGCAGTAGACGGGTCTACGAGCAGTACTTC.

J is TRBJ1-4 and V is TRBV2; the D gene is possibly TRBD1 (6 bases). In germline, CDR1 is SNHLY, CDR2 FYNNEI. This CDR3 spans 15 amino acids. V was trimmed by 6 bases and J by 3 bases, leaving 14 bases between them. CDR3: CASSDIRGANEKLFF. CDR3 DNA: TGTGCCAGCAGCGACATCAGGGGCGCTAATGAAAAACTGTTTTTT. Based on the CDR3 plus reference TRBV2 and TRBJ1-4, the full variable domain is EPEVTQTPSHQVTQMGQEVILRCVPISNHLYFYWYRQILGQKVEFLVSFYNNEISEKSEIFDDQFSVERPDGSNFTLKIRSTKLEDSAMYFCASSDIRGANEKLFFGSGTQLSVL.

In its sample, this clone was seen a few times. This chain uses TRBV5-1 with TRBJ2-7; possible D gene TRBD1, 5 bases. V gave up 0 bases and J gave up 3 bases, with 13 bases separating them. The CDR3 sequence is 15 residues long. The germline V gene has CDR1 SGHRS and CDR2 YFSETQ. CDR3 sequence reads: CASSLDGQGSYEQYF. DNA of the CDR3: TGCGCCAGCAGCTTGGACGGACAAGGAAGCTACGAGCAGTACTTC.

The V and J genes are TRBV4-3 and TRBJ2-3; D is perhaps TRBD1 (5 bases). Trimming cost V 2 bases and J 0 bases, with 15 bases left between them. CDR1 and CDR2 from the germline V gene are LGHNA and YSLEER. This CDR3 has 17 amino acids. CDR3 protein: CASSQRLRAASTDTQYF. DNA of the CDR3: TGCGCCAGCAGCCAACGTCTCAGGGCCGCTAGCACAGATACGCAGTATTTT.

This clone has a handful of counts. The CDR3 region has the DNA TGCGCCAGCAGCTTGGGGGGACAGGGGTCTGAAAAACTGTTTTTT. The encoded protein is CASSLGGQGSEKLFF. This sequence joins TRBV5-1 and TRBJ1-4; the match to TRBD1 covers 10 bases. Germline CDR1 is SGHRS and CDR2 is YFSETQ. The CDR3 contains 15 residues. The ends lost 0 bases at V and 7 bases at J; junction bases unmatched: 3. Variable domain in full (rest from reference TRBV5-1 and TRBJ1-4): KAGVTQTPRYLIKTRGQQVTLSCSPISGHRSVSWYQQTPGQGLQFLFEYFSETQRNKGNFPGRFSGRQFSNSRSEMNVSTLELGDSALYLCASSLGGQGSEKLFFGSGTQLSVL.

The gene calls are TRBV6-5 and TRBJ1-4; tentatively, D is TRBD1 (6 bases). Germline CDR1 MNHEY, CDR2 SVGAGI. Trimming stripped 6 bases from V and 0 bases from J, with 11 bases between. The CDR3 spans 15 residues. The CDR3 DNA reads TGTGCCAGCAGCACGACAGGTGCAACTAATGAAAAACTGTTTTTT. Residues: CASSTTGATNEKLFF.

This chain's CDR3 is CATSPGGVTDTQYF. Here the CDR3 DNA reads TGTGCCACCAGCCCGGGGGGGGTGACAGATACGCAGTATTTT. This rearrangement joins TRBV24-1 to TRBJ2-3, with 8 bases fitting TRBD2. The CDR3 is made up of 14 amino acids. The V gene's germline CDR1 is KGHDR and CDR2 SFDVKD. J lost 3 bases, V lost 7 bases, and 5 bases had no gene match.

The chain links TRBV19 to TRBJ1-5; unclear D gene. Per the germline V gene, CDR1 is LNHDA and CDR2 is SQIVND (reference sequence). The CDR3 loop spans 15 amino acids. Trimming took off 5 bases at V and 0 bases at J, with 11 bases between the two ends. The chain's CDR3 is CASSPREVSNQPQHF. DNA of the CDR3: TGTGCCAGTAGTCCAAGGGAGGTTAGCAATCAGCCCCAGCATTTT.